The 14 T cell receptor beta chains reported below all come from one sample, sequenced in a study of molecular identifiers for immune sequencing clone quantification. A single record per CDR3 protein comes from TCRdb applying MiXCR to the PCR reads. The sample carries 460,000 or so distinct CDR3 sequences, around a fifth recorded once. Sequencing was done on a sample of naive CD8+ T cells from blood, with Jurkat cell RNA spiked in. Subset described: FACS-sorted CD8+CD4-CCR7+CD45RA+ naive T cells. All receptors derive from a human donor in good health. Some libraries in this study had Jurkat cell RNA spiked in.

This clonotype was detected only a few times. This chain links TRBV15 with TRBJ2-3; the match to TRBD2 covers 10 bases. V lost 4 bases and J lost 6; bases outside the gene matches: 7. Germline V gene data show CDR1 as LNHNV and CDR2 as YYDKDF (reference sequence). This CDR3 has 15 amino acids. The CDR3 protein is CATSTLAGVGDTQYF. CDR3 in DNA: TGTGCCACCAGCACTCTAGCGGGAGTGGGGGATACGCAGTATTTT.

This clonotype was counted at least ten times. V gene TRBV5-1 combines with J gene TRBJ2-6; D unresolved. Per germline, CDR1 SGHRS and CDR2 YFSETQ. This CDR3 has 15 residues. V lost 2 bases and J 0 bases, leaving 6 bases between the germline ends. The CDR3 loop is CASSLVHSGANVLTF. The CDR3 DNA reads TGCGCCAGCAGCTTAGTTCACTCTGGGGCCAACGTCCTGACTTTC. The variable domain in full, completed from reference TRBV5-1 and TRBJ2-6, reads KAGVTQTPRYLIKTRGQQVTLSCSPISGHRSVSWYQQTPGQGLQFLFEYFSETQRNKGNFPGRFSGRQFSNSRSEMNVSTLELGDSALYLCASSLVHSGANVLTFGAGSRLTVL.

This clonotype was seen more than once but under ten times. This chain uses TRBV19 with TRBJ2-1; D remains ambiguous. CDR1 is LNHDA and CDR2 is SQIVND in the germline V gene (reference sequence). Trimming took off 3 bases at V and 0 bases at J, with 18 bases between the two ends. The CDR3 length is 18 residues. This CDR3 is CASSMVGLTASSYNEQFF. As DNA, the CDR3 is TGTGCCAGTAGTATGGTTGGTCTAACTGCGAGCTCCTACAATGAGCAGTTCTTC.

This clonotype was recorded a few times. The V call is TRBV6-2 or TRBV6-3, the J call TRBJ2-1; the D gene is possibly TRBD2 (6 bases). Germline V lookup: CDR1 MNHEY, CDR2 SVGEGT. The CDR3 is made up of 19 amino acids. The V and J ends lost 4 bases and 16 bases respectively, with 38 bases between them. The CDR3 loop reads CASSLQTGTLTTLTRSYFF. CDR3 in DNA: TGTGCCAGCAGTTTGCAAACCGGGACCCTTACGACCCTGACTAGGTCTTACTTCTTC.

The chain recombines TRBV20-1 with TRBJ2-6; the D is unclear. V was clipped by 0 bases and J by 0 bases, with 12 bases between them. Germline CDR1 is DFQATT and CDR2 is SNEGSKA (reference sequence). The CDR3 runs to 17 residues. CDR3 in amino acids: CSARDHVLSSGANVLTF. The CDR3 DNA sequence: TGCAGTGCTAGAGATCACGTCTTAAGCTCTGGGGCCAACGTCCTGACTTTC.

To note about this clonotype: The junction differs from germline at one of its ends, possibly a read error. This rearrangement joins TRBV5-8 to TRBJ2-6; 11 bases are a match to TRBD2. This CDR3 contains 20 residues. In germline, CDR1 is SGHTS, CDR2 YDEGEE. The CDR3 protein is CASSLVLLAGGSSGANVPTF. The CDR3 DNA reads TGTGCCAGCAGCTTGGTTCTCCTAGCGGGGGGTTCCTCTGGGGCCAACGTCCCGACTTTC. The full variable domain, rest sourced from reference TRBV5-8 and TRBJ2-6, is EAGVTQSPTHLIKTRGQQATLRCSPISGHTSVYWYQQALGLGLQFLLWYDEGEERNRGNFPPRFSGRQFPNYSSELNVNALELEDSALYLCASSLVLLAGGSSGANVPTFGAGSRLTVL.

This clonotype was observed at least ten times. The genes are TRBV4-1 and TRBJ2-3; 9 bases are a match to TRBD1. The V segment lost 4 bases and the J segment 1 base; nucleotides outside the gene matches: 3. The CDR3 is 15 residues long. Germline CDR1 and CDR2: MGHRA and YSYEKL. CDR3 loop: CASSPQGAGTDTQYF. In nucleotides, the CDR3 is TGCGCCAGCAGCCCACAGGGGGCTGGCACAGATACGCAGTATTTT.

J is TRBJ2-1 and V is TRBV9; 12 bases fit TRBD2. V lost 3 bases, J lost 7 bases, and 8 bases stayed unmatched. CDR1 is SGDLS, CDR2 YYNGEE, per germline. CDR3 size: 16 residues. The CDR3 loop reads CASSADGLAGFNEQFF. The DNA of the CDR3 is TGTGCCAGCAGCGCAGACGGACTAGCGGGATTTAATGAGCAGTTCTTC.

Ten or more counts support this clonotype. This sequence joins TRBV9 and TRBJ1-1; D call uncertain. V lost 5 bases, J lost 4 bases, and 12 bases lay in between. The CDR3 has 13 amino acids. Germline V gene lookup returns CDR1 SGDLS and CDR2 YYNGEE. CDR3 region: CASSVGLSTEAFF. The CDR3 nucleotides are TGTGCCAGCAGTGTTGGGTTGAGCACTGAAGCTTTCTTT.

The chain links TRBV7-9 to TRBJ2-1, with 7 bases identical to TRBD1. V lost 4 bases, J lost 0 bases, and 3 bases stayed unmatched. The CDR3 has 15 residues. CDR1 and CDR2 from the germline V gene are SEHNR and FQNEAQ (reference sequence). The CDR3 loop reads CASSWDRSSYNEQFF. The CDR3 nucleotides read TGTGCCAGCAGCTGGGACAGAAGCTCCTACAATGAGCAGTTCTTC.

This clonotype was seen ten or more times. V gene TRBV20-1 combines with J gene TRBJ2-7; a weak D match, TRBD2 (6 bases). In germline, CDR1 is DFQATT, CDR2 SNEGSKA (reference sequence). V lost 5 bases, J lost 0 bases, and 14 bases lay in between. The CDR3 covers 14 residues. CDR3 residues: CSAWALLASYEQYF. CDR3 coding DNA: TGCAGTGCTTGGGCCCTACTAGCCTCCTACGAGCAGTACTTC.

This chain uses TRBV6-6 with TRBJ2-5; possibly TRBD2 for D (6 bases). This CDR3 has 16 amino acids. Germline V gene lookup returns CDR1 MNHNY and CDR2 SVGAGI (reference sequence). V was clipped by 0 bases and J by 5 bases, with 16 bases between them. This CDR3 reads CASSYSRAREEETQYF. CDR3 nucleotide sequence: TGTGCCAGCAGTTACTCGAGGGCCAGGGAGGAGGAGACCCAGTACTTC.

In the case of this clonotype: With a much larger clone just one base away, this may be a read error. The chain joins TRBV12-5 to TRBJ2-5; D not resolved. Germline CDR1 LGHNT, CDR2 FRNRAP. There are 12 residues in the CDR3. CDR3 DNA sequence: TGTGCTAGTGGAGACTTCTCAGAGACCCAGTGCTTC. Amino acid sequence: CASGDFSETQCF.

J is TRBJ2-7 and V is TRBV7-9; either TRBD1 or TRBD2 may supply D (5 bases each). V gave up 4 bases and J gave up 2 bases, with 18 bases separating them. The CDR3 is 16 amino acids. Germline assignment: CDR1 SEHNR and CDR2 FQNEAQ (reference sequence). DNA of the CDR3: TGTGCCAGCAGCTCTAACCGGGACCGCCAAGCCTACGAGCAGTACTTC. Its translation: CASSSNRDRQAYEQYF.